The source of this T cell receptor beta chain is a study of Ad26.COV2.S vaccination and SARS-CoV-2 variants. General study points: Researchers cautioned that TCR breadth and depth analyses may have underestimated total T cell responses. Ad26.COV2.S recipients had broader spike-specific TCRs (P = 0.0014). Breadth of non-spike TCRs did not differ between vaccinees and placebo recipients.

Some clones are missing from TCRdb's copy, which holds only in-frame ones; the method was immunoSEQ multiplex PCR. The table lists around 86,000 clones, approximately 82% of them singletons. Germline V gene lookup returns CDR1 ENHRY and CDR2 SYGVKD. This CDR3 is 13 amino acids long. The J segment lost 0 bases and the V segment lost 10 bases, leaving 6 bases of the junction unmatched. This clone was found once. Its antigen remains unknown. The rearrangement uses TRBV10-3 and TRBJ2-7; 7 positions match TRBD1. This receptor was obtained from a human donor who had recovered from COVID-19. This specimen was peripheral blood, taken after recovery from COVID-19. For the CDR3, the DNA is TGTGCCACCAATGGACAGGCCTCCTACGAGCAGTACTTC. This encodes CATNGQASYEQYF.